A selection of T cell receptor beta chains follows, all from one sample in a study of glioma-infiltrating T cells after dendritic cell vaccination. Assay used: immunoSEQ multiplex PCR; TCRdb lists only in-frame clones, some missing. The sample carries tens of thousands of clones, roughly 80% recorded once. This specimen consisted of blood, obtained before dendritic cell vaccination. These TCRs come from a human donor with glioblastoma. Both conserved end residues are part of each CDR3. A D gene is named only where the DNA matches it firmly. Not every row has a clone size; where given, it reads once, few, many or a size class.

clone_size j_call d_call v_call cdr3_nt cdr3_aa
. TRBJ2-3 . TRBV7-9 TGTGCCAGCAGCATAGGTGAACAGGGGACTCATACGCAGTATTTT CASSIGEQGTHTQYF
. TRBJ2-7 TRBD2 TRBV5-1 TGCGCCAGCAGCCCGGGACTAGCGGGATCCTACGAGCAGTACTTC CASSPGLAGSYEQYF
. TRBJ1-1 . TRBV6-1 TGTGCCAGCAGTACCCGGGACATGGGAACTGAAGCTTTCTTT CASSTRDMGTEAFF
. TRBJ1-2 TRBD1 TRBV7-9 TGTGCCAGCAGCTCGCGACGTACAGGGGGCGCGGAGGGTTATGGTGGCTACACCTTC CASSSRRTGGAEGYGGYTF
. TRBJ1-2 . TRBV6-5 TGTGCCAGCAGTCCGGGGACTTCCTATGGCTACACCTTC CASSPGTSYGYTF
once TRBJ2-7 . TRBV10-3 TGTGCCATCAGTGCCGGGACGGGGGATTACGAGCAGTACTTC CAISAGTGDYEQYF
few TRBJ2-2 . TRBV4-1 TGCGCCAGCAGCCAAGGGAGGGGGCTCACCGGGGAGCTGTTTTTT CASSQGRGLTGELFF
. TRBJ2-3 TRBD2 TRBV4-1 TGCGCCAGCAGACTAACTAGCGGATACACAGATACGCAGTATTTT CASRLTSGYTDTQYF
. TRBJ2-5 TRBD2 TRBV5-4 TGTGCCAGCAGCGGTAGCGGGAGGGCCGAGACCCAGTACTTC CASSGSGRAETQYF
few TRBJ1-1 . TRBV10-3 TGTGCCATCAGTGTGGAGGGGAACACTGAAGCTTTCTTT CAISVEGNTEAFF
. TRBJ2-2 . TRBV19 TGTGCCAGTAGTATCCAGGGTAGGGCCGGGGAGCTGTTTTTT CASSIQGRAGELFF
. TRBJ1-5 TRBD1 TRBV5-1 TGCGCCAGCAGCTCTGGGGACAGGGGCAATCAGCCCCAGCATTTT CASSSGDRGNQPQHF
. TRBJ2-5 . TRBV11-2 TGTGCCAGCAGCTTAGGGACAAGGACATACCAAGAGACCCAGTACTTC CASSLGTRTYQETQYF
. TRBJ2-7 TRBD2 TRBV11-2 TGTGCCAGCAGCTTGGGAGGGGTCCAGCAGTACTTC CASSLGGVQQYF
. TRBJ2-7 . TRBV7-9 TGTGCCAGCAGCGACGTTGCGGGGGCAGTCTCTGGGCAGTACTTC CASSDVAGAVSGQYF